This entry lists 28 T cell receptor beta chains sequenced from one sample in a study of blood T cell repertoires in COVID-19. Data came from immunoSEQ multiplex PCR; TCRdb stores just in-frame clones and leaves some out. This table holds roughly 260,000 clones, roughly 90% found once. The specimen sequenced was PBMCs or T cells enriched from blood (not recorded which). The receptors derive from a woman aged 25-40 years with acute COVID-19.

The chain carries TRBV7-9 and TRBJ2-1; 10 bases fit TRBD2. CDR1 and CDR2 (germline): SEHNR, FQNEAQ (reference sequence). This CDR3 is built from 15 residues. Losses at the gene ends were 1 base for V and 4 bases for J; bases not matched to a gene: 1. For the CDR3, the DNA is TGTGCCAGCAGCTTAGTAGCGGGGGGTTACAATGAGCAGTTCTTC. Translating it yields CASSLVAGGYNEQFF. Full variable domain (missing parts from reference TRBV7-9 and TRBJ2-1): DTGVSQNPRHKITKRGQNVTFRCDPISEHNRLYWYRQTLGQGPEFLTYFQNEAQLEKSRLLSDRFSAERPKGSFSTLEIQRTEQGDSAMYLCASSLVAGGYNEQFFGPGTRLTVL.

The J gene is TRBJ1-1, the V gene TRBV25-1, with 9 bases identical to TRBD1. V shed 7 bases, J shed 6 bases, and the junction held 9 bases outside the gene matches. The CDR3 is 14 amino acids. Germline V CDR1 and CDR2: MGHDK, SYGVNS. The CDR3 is CASKKTGGLAEAFF. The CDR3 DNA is TGTGCCAGCAAAAAAACAGGGGGCCTGGCTGAAGCTTTCTTT. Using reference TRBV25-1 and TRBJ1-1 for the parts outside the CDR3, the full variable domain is EADIYQTPRYLVIGTGKKITLECSQTMGHDKMYWYQQDPGMELHLIHYSYGVNSTEKGDLSSESTVSRIRTEHFPLTLESARPSHTSQYLCASKKTGGLAEAFFGQGTRLTVV.

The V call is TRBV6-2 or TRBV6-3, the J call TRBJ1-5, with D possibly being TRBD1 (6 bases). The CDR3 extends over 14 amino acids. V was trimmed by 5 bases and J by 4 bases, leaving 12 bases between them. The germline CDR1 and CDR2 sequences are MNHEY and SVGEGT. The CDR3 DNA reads TGTGCCAGCAGTGGGGGCCCTAAGAATCAGCCCCAGCATTTT. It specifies CASSGGPKNQPQHF.

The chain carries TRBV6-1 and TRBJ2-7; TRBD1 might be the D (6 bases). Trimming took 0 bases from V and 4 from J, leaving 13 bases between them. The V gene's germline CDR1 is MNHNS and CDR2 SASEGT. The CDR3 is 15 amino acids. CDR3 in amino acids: CASSEAPTGGYEQYF. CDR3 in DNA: TGTGCCAGCAGTGAAGCGCCGACAGGCGGATACGAGCAGTACTTC.

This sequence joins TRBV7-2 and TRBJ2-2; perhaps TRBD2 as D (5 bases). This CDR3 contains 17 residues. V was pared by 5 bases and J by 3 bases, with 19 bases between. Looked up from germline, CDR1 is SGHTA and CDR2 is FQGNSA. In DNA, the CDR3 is TGTGCCAGCAGCCCCACGGGAAGAGGCAGATACACCGGGGAGCTGTTTTTT. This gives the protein CASSPTGRGRYTGELFF.

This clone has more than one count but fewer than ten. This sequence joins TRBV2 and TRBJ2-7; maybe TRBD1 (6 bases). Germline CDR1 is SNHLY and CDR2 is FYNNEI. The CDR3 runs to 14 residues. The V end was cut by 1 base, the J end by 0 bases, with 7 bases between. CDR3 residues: CASSEVGGSYEQYF. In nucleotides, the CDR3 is TGTGCCAGCAGTGAAGTAGGGGGCTCCTACGAGCAGTACTTC.

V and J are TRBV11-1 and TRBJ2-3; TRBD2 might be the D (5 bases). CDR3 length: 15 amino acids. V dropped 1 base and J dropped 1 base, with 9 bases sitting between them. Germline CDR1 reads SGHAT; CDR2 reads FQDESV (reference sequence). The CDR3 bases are TGTGCCAGCAGCTTAGGCGGTAGCGGCACAGATACGCAGTATTTT. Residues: CASSLGGSGTDTQYF.

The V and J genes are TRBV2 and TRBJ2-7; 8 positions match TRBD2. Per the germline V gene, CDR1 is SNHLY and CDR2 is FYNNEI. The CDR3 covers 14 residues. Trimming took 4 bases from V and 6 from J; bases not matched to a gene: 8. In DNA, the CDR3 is TGTGCCAGCAGTGTAGAAGGGACTAGTGCCGAGCAGTACTTC. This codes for CASSVEGTSAEQYF.

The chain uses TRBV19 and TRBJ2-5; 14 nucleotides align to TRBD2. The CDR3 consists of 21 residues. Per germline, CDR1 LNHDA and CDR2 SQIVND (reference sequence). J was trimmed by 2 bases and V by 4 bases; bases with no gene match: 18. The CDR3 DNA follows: TGTGCCAGTAGTACCTGGTATCGACGAGGGACTAGCGGGAGAACTCAAGAGACCCAGTACTTC. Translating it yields CASSTWYRRGTSGRTQETQYF.

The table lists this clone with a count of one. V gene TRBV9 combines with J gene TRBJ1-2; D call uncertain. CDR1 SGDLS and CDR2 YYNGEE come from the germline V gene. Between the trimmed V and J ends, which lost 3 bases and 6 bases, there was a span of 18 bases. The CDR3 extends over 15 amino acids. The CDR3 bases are TGTGCCAGCAGCGCCCTCTCAGGCCCGTTTGATGGCTACACCTTC. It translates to CASSALSGPFDGYTF.

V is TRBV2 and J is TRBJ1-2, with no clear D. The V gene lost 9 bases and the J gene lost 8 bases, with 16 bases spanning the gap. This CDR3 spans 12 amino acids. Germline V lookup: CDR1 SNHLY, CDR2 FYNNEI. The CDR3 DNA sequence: TGTGCCAGTACCAACAGTCCCAGGGGCTACACCTTC. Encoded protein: CASTNSPRGYTF.

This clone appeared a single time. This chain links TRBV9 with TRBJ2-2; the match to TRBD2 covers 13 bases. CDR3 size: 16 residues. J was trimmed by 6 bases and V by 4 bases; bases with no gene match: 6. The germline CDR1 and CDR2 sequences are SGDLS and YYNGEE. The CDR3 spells CASSLGLAGDPGELFF. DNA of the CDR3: TGTGCCAGCAGCCTCGGACTAGCGGGAGACCCCGGGGAGCTGTTTTTT.

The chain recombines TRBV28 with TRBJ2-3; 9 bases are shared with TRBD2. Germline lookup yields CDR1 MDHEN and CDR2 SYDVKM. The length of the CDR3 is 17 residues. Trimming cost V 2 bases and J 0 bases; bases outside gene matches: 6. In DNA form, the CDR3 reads TGTGCCAGCAGTTTAACGGCGGGGGGGCGAAGCACAGATACGCAGTATTTT. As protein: CASSLTAGGRSTDTQYF.

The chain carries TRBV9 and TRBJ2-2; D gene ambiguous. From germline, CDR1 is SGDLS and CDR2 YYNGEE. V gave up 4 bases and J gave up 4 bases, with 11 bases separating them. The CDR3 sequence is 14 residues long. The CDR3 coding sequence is TGTGCCAGCAGCCCCGCCGGTGGCACCGGGGAGCTGTTTTTT. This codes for CASSPAGGTGELFF.

CDR3 amino acids: CASSLEGASRNEQFF. In DNA, the CDR3 is TGTGCCAGCAGCTTAGAGGGGGCGAGTCGCAATGAGCAGTTCTTC. This chain links TRBV7-8 with TRBJ2-1, with TRBD1 matching 7 bases. From germline, CDR1 is SGHVS and CDR2 FQNEAQ. The ends lost 1 base at V and 6 bases at J; junction bases unmatched: 6. The CDR3 extends over 15 amino acids.

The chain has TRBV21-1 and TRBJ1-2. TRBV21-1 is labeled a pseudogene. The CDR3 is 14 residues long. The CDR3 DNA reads TGTGCCAGCCAAAAGCCAGGGAGGGAGGACGGCTACACCTTC. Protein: CASQKPGREDGYTF.

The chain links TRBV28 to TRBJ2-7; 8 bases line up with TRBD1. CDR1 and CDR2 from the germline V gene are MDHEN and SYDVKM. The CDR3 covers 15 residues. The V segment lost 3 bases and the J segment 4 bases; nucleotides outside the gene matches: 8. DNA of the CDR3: TGTGCCAGCAGTTTCCCCGGGACAGGAGATTACGAGCAGTACTTC. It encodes CASSFPGTGDYEQYF.

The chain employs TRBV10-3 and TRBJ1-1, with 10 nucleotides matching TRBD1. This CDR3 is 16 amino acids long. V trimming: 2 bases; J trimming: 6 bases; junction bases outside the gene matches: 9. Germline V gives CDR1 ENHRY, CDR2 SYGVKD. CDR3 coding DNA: TGTGCCATCAGTGAGGCCGGGACAGGGGTTGGCCCTGAAGCTTTCTTT. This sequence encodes CAISEAGTGVGPEAFF.

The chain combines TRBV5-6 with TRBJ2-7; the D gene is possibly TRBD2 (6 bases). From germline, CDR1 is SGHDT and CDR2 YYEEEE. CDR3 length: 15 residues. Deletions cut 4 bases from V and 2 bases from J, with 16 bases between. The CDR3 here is CASSPGTGSTYEQYF. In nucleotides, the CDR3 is TGTGCCAGCAGCCCAGGGACTGGATCGACCTACGAGCAGTACTTC.

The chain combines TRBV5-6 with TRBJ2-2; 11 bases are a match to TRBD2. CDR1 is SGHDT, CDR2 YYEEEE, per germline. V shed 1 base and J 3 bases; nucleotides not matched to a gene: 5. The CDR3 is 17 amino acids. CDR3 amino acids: CASSLSSGRAYTGELFF. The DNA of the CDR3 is TGTGCCAGCAGCTTGAGTAGCGGGAGGGCCTACACCGGGGAGCTGTTTTTT.

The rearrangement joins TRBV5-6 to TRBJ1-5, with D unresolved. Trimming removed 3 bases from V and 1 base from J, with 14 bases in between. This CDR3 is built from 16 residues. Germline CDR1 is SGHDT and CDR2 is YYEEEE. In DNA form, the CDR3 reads TGTGCCAGCAGCTCCCGGGCCCGGGGAAGCAATCAGCCCCAGCATTTT. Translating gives CASSSRARGSNQPQHF.

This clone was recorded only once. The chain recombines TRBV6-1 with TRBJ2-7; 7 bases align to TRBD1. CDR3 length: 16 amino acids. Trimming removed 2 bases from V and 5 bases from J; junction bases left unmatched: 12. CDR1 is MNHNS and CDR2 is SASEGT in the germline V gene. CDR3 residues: CASSETGQLIHHEQYF. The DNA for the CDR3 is TGTGCCAGCAGTGAAACGGGACAGTTGATTCATCACGAGCAGTACTTC.

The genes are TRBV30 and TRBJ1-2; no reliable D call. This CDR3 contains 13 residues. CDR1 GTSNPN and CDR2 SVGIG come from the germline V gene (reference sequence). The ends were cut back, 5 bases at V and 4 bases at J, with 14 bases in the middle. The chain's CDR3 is CAWVPMNSYGYTF. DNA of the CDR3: TGTGCCTGGGTACCGATGAACTCCTATGGCTACACCTTC. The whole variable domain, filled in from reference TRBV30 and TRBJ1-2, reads SQTIHQWPATLVQPVGSPLSLECTVEGTSNPNLYWYRQAAGRGLQLLFYSVGIGQISSEVPQNLSASRPQDRQFILSSKKLLLSDSGFYLCAWVPMNSYGYTFGSGTRLTVV.

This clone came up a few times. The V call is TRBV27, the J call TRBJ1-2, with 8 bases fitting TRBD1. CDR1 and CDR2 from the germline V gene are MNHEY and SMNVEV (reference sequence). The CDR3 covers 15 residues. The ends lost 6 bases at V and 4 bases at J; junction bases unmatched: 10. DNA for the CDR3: TGTGCCAGCAGCATTACAGGGGGTGGGCCCTATGGCTACACCTTC. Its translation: CASSITGGGPYGYTF.

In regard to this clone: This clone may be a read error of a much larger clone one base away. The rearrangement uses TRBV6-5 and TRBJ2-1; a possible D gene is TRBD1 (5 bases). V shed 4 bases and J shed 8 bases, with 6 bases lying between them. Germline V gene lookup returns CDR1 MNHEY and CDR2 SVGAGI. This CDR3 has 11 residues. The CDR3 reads CASSLGDEQFF. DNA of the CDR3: TGTGCCAGCAGTTTAGGGGATGAGCAGTTCTTC.

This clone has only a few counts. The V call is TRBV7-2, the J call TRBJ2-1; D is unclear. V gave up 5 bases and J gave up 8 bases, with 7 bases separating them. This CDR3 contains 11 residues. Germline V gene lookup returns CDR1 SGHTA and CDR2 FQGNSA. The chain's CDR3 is CASSRVDEQFF. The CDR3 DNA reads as TGTGCCAGCAGCCGAGTGGATGAGCAGTTCTTC.

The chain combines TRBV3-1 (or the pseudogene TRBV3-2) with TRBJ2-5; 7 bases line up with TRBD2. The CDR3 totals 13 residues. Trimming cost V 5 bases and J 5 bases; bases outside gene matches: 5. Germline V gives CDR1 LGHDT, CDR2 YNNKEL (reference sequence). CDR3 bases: TGTGCCAGCAGCAGGAGGGGAGGGGAGACCCAGTACTTC. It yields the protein CASSRRGGETQYF.

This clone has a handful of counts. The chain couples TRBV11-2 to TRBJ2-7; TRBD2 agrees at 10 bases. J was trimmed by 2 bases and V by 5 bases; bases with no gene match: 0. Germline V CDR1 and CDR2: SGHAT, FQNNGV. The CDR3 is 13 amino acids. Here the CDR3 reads CASSLAGAYEQYF. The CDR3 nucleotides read TGTGCCAGCAGCCTAGCGGGGGCCTACGAGCAGTACTTC. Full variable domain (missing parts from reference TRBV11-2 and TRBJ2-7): EAGVAQSPRYKIIEKRQSVAFWCNPISGHATLYWYQQILGQGPKLLIQFQNNGVVDDSQLPKDRFSAERLKGVDSTLKIQPAKLEDSAVYLCASSLAGAYEQYFGPGTRLTVT.